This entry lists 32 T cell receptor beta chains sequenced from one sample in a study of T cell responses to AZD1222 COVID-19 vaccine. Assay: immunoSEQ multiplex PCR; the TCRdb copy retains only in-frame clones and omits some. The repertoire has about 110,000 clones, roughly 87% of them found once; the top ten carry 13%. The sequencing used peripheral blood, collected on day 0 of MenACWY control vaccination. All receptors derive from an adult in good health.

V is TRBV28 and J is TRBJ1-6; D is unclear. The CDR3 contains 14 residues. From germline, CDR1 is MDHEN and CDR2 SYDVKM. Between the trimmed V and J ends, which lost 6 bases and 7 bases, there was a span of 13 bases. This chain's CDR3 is CASRVGSANSPLHF. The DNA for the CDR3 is TGTGCCAGCAGGGTGGGGTCGGCGAATTCACCCCTCCACTTT.

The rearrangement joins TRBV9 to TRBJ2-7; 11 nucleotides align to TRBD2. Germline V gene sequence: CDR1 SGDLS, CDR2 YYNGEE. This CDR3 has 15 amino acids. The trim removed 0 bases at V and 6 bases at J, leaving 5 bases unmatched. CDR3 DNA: TGTGCCAGCAGCGTAGCACTAGCGGGGGAGAGCGAGCAGTACTTC. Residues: CASSVALAGESEQYF.

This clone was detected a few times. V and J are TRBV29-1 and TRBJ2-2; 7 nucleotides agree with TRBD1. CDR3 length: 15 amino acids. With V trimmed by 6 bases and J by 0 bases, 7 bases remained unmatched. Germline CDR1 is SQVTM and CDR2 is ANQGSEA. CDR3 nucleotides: TGCAGCGTCAAAAGACAGGGCCCGAACACCGGGGAGCTGTTTTTT. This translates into CSVKRQGPNTGELFF.

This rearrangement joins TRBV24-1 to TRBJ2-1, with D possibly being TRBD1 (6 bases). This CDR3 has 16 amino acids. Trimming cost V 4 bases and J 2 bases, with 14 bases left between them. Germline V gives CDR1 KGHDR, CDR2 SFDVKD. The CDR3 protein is CATSDPDRPAYNEQFF. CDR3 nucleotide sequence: TGTGCCACCAGTGACCCCGACAGGCCAGCCTACAATGAGCAGTTCTTC.

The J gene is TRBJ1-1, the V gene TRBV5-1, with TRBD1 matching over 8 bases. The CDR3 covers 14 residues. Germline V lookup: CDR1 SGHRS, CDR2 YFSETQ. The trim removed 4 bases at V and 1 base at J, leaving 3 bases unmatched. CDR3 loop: CASSLTGGNTEAFF. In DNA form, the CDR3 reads TGCGCCAGCAGCCTCACAGGGGGGAACACTGAAGCTTTCTTT.

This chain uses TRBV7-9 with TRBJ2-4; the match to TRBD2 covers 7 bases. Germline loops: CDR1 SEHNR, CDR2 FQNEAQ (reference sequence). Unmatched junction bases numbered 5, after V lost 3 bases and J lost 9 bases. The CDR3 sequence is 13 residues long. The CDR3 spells CASSFAGDGIQYF. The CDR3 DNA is TGTGCCAGCAGCTTCGCGGGGGATGGCATTCAGTACTTC.

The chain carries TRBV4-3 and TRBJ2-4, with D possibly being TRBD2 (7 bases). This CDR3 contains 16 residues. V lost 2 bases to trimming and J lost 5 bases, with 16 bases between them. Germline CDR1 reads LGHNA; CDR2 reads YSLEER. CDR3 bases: TGCGCCAGCAGCCAAAACCGGGGGGCGGGAGAAAACATTCAGTACTTC. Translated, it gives CASSQNRGAGENIQYF.

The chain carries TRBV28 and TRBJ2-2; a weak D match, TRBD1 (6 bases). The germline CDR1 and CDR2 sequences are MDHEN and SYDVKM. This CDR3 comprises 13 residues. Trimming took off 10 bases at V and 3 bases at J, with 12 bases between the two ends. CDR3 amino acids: CATETGYTGELFF. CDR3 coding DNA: TGTGCCACAGAGACAGGTTACACCGGGGAGCTGTTTTTT.

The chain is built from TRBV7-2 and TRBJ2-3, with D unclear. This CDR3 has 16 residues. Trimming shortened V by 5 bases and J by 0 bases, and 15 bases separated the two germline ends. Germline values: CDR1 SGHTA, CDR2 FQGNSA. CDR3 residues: CASSPRGPLSTDTQYF. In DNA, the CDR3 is TGTGCCAGCAGCCCCCGCGGCCCTCTAAGCACAGATACGCAGTATTTT.

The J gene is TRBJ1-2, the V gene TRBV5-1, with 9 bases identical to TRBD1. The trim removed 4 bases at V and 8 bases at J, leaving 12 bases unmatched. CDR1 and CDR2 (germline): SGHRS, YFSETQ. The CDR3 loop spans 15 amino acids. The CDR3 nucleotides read TGCGCCAGCAGCCCTTGGACAGGGGCAGGGGTAGGCTACACCTTC. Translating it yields CASSPWTGAGVGYTF.

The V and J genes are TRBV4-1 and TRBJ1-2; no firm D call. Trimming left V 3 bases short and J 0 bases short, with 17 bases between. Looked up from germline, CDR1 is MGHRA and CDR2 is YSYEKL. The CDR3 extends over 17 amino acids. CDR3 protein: CASSHRVRVSSNYGYTF. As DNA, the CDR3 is TGCGCCAGCAGCCATAGAGTTCGGGTCTCATCTAACTATGGCTACACCTTC.

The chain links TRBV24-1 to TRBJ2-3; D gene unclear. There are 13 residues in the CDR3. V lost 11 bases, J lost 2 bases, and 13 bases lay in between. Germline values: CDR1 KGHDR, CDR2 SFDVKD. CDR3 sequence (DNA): TGTGCCATTTTTGACTTGAACACAGATACGCAGTATTTT. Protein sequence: CAIFDLNTDTQYF.

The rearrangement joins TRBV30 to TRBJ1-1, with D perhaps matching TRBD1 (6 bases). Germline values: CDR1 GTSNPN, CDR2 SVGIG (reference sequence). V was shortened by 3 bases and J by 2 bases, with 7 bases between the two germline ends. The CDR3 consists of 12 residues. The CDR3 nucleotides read TGTGCCTGGAGCGGGGGCAACACTGAAGCTTTCTTT. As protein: CAWSGGNTEAFF.

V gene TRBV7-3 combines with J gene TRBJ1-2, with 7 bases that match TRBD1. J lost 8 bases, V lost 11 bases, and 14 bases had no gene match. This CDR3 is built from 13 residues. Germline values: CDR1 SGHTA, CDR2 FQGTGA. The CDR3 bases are TGTGCCGGCGAAGACAGGGCCCAGGACGGCTACACCTTC. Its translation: CAGEDRAQDGYTF.

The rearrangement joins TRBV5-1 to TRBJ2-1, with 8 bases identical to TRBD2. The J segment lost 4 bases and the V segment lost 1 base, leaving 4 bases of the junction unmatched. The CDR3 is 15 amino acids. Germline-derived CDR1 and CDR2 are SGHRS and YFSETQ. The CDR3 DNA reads TGCGCCAGCAGCTTGTTCGGGGGGGAGTACAATGAGCAGTTCTTC. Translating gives CASSLFGGEYNEQFF. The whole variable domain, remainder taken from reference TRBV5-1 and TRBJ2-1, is KAGVTQTPRYLIKTRGQQVTLSCSPISGHRSVSWYQQTPGQGLQFLFEYFSETQRNKGNFPGRFSGRQFSNSRSEMNVSTLELGDSALYLCASSLFGGEYNEQFFGPGTRLTVL.

CDR3 in amino acids: CASSFGENTEAFF. The CDR3 nucleotides read TGCGCCAGCAGCTTCGGGGAGAACACTGAAGCTTTCTTT. The rearrangement links TRBV5-1 to TRBJ1-1; D unresolved. Germline loops: CDR1 SGHRS, CDR2 YFSETQ. The CDR3 runs to 13 residues. V was shortened by 2 bases and J by 1 base, with 6 bases between the two germline ends.

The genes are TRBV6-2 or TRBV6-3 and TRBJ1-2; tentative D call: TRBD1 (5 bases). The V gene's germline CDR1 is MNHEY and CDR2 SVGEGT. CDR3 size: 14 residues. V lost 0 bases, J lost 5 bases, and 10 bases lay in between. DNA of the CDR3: TGTGCCAGCAGTTACTCGCCAGGGTGGTATGGCTACACCTTC. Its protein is CASSYSPGWYGYTF.

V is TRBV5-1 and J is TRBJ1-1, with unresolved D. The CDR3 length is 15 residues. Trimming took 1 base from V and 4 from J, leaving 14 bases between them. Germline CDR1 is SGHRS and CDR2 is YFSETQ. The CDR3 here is CASSLLGNSGTEAFF. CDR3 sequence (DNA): TGCGCCAGCAGCTTGCTGGGGAATTCTGGCACTGAAGCTTTCTTT.

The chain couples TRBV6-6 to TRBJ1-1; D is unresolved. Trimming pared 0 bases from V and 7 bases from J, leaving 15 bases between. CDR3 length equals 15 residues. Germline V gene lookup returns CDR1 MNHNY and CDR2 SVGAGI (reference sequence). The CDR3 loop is CASSYSVSRAHEAFF. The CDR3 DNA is TGTGCCAGCAGTTACTCGGTATCCCGAGCCCATGAAGCTTTCTTT.

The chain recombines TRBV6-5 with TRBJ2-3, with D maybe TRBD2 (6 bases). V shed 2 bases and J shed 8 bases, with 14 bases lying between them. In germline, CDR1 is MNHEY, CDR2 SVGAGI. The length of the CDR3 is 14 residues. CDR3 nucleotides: TGTGCCAGCAGTTACGGGGCGGAGCGGGCTACGCAGTATTTT. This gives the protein CASSYGAERATQYF.

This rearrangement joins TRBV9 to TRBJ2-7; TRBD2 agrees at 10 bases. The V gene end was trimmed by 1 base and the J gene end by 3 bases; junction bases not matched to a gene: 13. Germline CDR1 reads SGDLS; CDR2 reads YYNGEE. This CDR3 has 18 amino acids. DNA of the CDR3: TGTGCCAGCAGCGTACCCCCTGTTGGACTAGCGGTCCGCTACGAGCAGTACTTC. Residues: CASSVPPVGLAVRYEQYF.

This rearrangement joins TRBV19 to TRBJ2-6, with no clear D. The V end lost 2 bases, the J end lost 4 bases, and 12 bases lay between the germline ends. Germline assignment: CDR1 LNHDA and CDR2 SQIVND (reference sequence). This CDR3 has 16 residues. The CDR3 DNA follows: TGTGCCAGTAGTATATTCAGGCCCTTGGGGGCCAACGTCCTGACTTTC. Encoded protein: CASSIFRPLGANVLTF.

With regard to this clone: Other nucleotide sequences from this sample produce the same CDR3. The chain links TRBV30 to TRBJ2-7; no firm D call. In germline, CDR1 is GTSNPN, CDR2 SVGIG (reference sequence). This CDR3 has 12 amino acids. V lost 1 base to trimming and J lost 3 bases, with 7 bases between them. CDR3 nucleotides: TGTGCCTGGAGTGCGGGCTTCTACGAGCAGTACTTC. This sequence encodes CAWSAGFYEQYF.

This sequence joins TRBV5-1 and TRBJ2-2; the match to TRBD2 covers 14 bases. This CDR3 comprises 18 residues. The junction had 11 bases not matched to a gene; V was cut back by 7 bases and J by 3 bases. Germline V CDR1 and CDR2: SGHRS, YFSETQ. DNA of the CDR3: TGCGCCAGCCGCATGGGACTAGCGGGAGTCATTTACACCGGGGAGCTGTTTTTT. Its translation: CASRMGLAGVIYTGELFF.

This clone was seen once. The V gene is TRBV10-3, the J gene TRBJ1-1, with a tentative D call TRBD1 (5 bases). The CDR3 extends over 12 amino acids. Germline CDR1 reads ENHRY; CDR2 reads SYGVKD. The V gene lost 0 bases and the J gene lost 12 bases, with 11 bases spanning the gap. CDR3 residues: CAISESGEGTFF. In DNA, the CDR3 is TGTGCCATCAGTGAGTCAGGGGAGGGGACTTTCTTT.

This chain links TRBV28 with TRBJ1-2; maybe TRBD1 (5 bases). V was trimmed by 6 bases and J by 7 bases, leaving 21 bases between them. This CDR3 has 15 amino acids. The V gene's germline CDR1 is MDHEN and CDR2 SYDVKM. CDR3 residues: CASSLSPGGIGGYTF. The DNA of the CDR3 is TGTGCCAGCAGCCTATCCCCCGGGGGTATCGGTGGCTACACCTTC.

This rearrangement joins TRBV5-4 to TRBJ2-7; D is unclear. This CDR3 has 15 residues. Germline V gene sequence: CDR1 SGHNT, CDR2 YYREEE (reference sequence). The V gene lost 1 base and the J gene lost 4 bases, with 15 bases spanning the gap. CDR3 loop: CASSLPVAFGYEQYF. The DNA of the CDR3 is TGTGCCAGCAGCTTGCCCGTGGCTTTCGGATACGAGCAGTACTTC.

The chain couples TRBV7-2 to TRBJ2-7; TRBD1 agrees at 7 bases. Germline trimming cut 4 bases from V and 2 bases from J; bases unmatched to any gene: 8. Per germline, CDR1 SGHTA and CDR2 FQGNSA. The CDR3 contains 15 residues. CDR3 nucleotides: TGTGCCAGCAGCTCGACGACAGGGCGTCCCTACGAGCAGTACTTC. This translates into CASSSTTGRPYEQYF. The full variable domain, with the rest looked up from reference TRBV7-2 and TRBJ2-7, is GAGVSQSPSNKVTEKGKDVELRCDPISGHTALYWYRQSLGQGLEFLIYFQGNSAPDKSGLPSDRFSAERTGGSVSTLTIQRTQQEDSAVYLCASSSTTGRPYEQYFGPGTRLTVT.

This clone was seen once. The CDR3 region has the DNA TGTGCCAGCAGCCTGACAAGTCCCTACGAGCAGTACTTC. As protein: CASSLTSPYEQYF. The chain recombines TRBV28 with TRBJ2-7; D is ambiguous. CDR1 and CDR2 from the germline V gene are MDHEN and SYDVKM. The CDR3 totals 13 residues. Deletions cut 6 bases from V and 2 bases from J, with 11 bases between.

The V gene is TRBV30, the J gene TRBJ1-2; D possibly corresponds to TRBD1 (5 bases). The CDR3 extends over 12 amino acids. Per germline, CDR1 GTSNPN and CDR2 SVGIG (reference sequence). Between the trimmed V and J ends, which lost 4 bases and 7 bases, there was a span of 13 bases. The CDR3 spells CAWTVPGPGYTF. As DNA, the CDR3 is TGTGCCTGGACCGTACCGGGGCCTGGCTACACCTTC.

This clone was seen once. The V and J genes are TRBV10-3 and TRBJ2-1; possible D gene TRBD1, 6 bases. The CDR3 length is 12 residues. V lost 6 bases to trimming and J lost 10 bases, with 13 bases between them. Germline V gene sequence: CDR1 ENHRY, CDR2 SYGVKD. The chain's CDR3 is CAISQPDSEQFF. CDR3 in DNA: TGTGCCATCAGCCAACCGGACAGCGAGCAGTTCTTC.

The CDR3 protein is CASSTLWGPGTGELFF. The CDR3 DNA is TGTGCCAGCAGCACCCTCTGGGGGCCGGGCACCGGGGAGCTGTTTTTT. The chain links TRBV5-6 to TRBJ2-2; D is possibly TRBD1 (6 bases). V lost 4 bases and J lost 4, with 17 bases in between. CDR3 length equals 16 residues. The germline CDR1 and CDR2 sequences are SGHDT and YYEEEE.